The 11 T cell receptor beta chains below come from one sample, sequenced in a study of response to subunit inactivated influenza vaccine (dated by TCRdb to between 2017 and 2018). The method was RT-PCR. The data were produced on an Illumina HiSeq 2500. Using fastp trimming at Q25 and MiXCR clonotype assembly, TCRdb reanalyzed the public sequencing data and kept in-frame beta chains. Rows are combined by CDR3 protein, so each entry shows the most common genes and DNA. This sample has more than 500,000 distinct CDR3 sequences in its table, and around 10% of those were observed once. The top ten constitute about 10% of the sample. This sample was shared with a second study, whose subject was T cells expressing NK-cell markers. The second study reports: TCR beta cDNA libraries were made by 5'RACE template switching that added a universal primer site and unique molecular identifiers.

Material: PBMCs from blood, obtained on the day of vaccination. All receptors come from a man aged 45-60 years who received an inactivated influenza vaccine. Donor details come from another sample of the same person, matched by shared clones.

This clonotype was seen a few times. The chain couples TRBV27 to TRBJ1-1; maybe TRBD1 (5 bases). Trimming cost V 0 bases and J 8 bases, with 16 bases left between them. The CDR3 runs to 15 residues. Germline-derived CDR1 and CDR2 are MNHEY and SMNVEV (reference sequence). CDR3 sequence: CASSLSGGEFAEAFF. CDR3 coding DNA: TGTGCCAGCAGTTTATCGGGGGGGGAATTTGCGGAAGCTTTCTTT.

This clonotype was seen more than once but under ten times. V and J are TRBV29-1 and TRBJ1-1, with D possibly being TRBD1 (5 bases). Trimming left V 4 bases short and J 5 bases short, with 8 bases between. Germline assignment: CDR1 SQVTM and CDR2 ANQGSEA. The CDR3 loop spans 11 amino acids. CDR3 DNA: TGCAGCGTTGGCGGGGGAACTGAAGCTTTCTTT. Protein sequence: CSVGGGTEAFF. Filled out from reference TRBV29-1 and TRBJ1-1, the complete variable domain reads SAVISQKPSRDICQRGTSLTIQCQVDSQVTMMFWYRQQPGQSLTLIATANQGSEATYESGFVIDKFPISRPNLTFSTLTVSNMSPEDSSIYLCSVGGGTEAFFGQGTRLTVV.

This rearrangement joins TRBV6-6 to TRBJ2-7; D assignment may be TRBD1 or TRBD2 (7 bases each). The germline V gene encodes CDR1 MNHNY and CDR2 SVGAGI (reference sequence). This CDR3 has 13 residues. Trimming stripped 7 bases from V and 0 bases from J, with 10 bases between. Here the CDR3 DNA reads TGTGCCAGCACCAGGGGGGGCTCCTACGAGCAGTACTTC. Residues: CASTRGGSYEQYF.

The rearrangement joins TRBV20-1 to TRBJ1-5; D unresolved. The CDR3 is 11 amino acids. Trimming took 5 bases from V and 7 from J, leaving 9 bases between them. Germline V gene lookup returns CDR1 DFQATT and CDR2 SNEGSKA (reference sequence). The CDR3 loop is CSASRGQPQHF. CDR3 coding DNA: TGCAGTGCTTCGCGCGGGCAGCCCCAGCATTTT.

The chain has TRBV6-5 and TRBJ1-5, with 8 bases lining up with TRBD1. Germline values: CDR1 MNHEY, CDR2 SVGAGI. The CDR3 spans 18 residues. V lost 2 bases, J lost 0 bases, and 9 bases stayed unmatched. Here the CDR3 DNA reads TGTGCCAGCAGTTACCTGCGACAGGGGAGGTATAGCAATCAGCCCCAGCATTTT. Its protein product is CASSYLRQGRYSNQPQHF.

The rearrangement joins TRBV9 to TRBJ2-5, with D possibly being TRBD2 (6 bases). The CDR3 is made up of 14 amino acids. Germline CDR1 SGDLS, CDR2 YYNGEE. With 0 bases removed from V and 4 bases from J, the gap between germline ends came to 10 bases. The CDR3: CASSVETSPETQYF. In DNA form, the CDR3 reads TGTGCCAGCAGCGTAGAGACTAGTCCAGAGACCCAGTACTTC. Variable domain in full (rest from reference TRBV9 and TRBJ2-5): DSGVTQTPKHLITATGQRVTLRCSPRSGDLSVYWYQQSLDQGLQFLIQYYNGEERAKGNILERFSAQQFPDLHSELNLSSLELGDSALYFCASSVETSPETQYFGPGTRLLVL.

This clonotype was observed a few times. The rearrangement joins TRBV5-1 to TRBJ2-5, with a possible D match to TRBD2 (5 bases). There are 15 residues in the CDR3. V lost 0 bases and J 5 bases, leaving 14 bases between the germline ends. Per the germline V gene, CDR1 is SGHRS and CDR2 is YFSETQ. CDR3 DNA sequence: TGCGCCAGCAGCTTGGCCGGCTACCCGGGGGAGACCCAGTACTTC. Its translation is CASSLAGYPGETQYF.

This clonotype showed up just a few times. The chain joins TRBV11-2 to TRBJ2-7, with TRBD2 identical over 11 bases. Germline trimming cut 7 bases from V and 2 bases from J; bases unmatched to any gene: 10. The germline V gene has CDR1 SGHAT and CDR2 FQNNGV. This CDR3 is built from 16 residues. Written as DNA, the CDR3 is TGTGCCAGCACCAAAGGGGGTAGCGGGAGGGCCTACGAGCAGTACTTC. This gives the protein CASTKGGSGRAYEQYF.

Only a few counts were recorded for this clonotype. The genes are TRBV6-1 and TRBJ2-7; TRBD1 aligns across 10 bases. The CDR3 is 16 residues long. V shed 6 bases, J shed 5 bases, and the junction held 13 bases outside the gene matches. The germline CDR1 and CDR2 sequences are MNHNS and SASEGT. The CDR3 DNA follows: TGTGCCAGCAGGGGCACCGGGACAGGGGCCCCTCACGAGCAGTACTTC. The encoded protein is CASRGTGTGAPHEQYF.

This clonotype was seen only a few times. A single base separates this from a much larger clone, so it may be a read error. The chain couples TRBV5-1 to TRBJ2-3, with 7 positions matching TRBD1. Germline CDR1 reads SGHRS; CDR2 reads YFSETQ. J gave up 4 bases and V 4 bases, and 3 bases lay outside the gene matches. This CDR3 comprises 13 residues. The CDR3 DNA reads TGCGCCAGCAGCCCGACAGGGTCAGATACGCAGTATTTT. Residues: CASSPTGSDTQYF.

The table lists this clonotype with a few counts. V usage is TRBV20-1 and J usage is TRBJ2-7, with a weak D call TRBD1 (5 bases). V was shortened by 1 base and J by 4 bases, with 11 bases between the two germline ends. Germline V gene lookup returns CDR1 DFQATT and CDR2 SNEGSKA (reference sequence). This CDR3 is 13 amino acids long. DNA of the CDR3: TGCAGTGCTAGAGGGGGCAATCCGTACGAGCAGTACTTC. It is translated as CSARGGNPYEQYF.